A single sample gave rise to the 6 T cell receptor beta chains below, sequenced in a study of T-cell memory formation after mild COVID-19. MiXCR, run by TCRdb on the 5' RACE reads, gives a single entry per CDR3 protein. This table holds about 620,000 distinct CDR3 sequences, roughly 18% found once. Sequencing was performed on PBMCs or a T cell subset sorted from them (not recorded which). These receptors were obtained from an adult woman who had mild COVID-19 (a few samples of this study predate the infection). Cell type and time point are not known.

This clonotype showed up just a few times. The V call is TRBV24-1, the J call TRBJ2-2; a possible D gene is TRBD2 (7 bases). Germline CDR1 and CDR2: KGHDR and SFDVKD. Trimming took off 3 bases at V and 3 bases at J, with 16 bases between the two ends. The CDR3 totals 17 residues. CDR3 amino acids: CATSDVIAGAHTGELFF. CDR3 coding DNA: TGTGCCACCAGTGATGTCATTGCGGGGGCGCACACCGGGGAGCTGTTTTTT.

The CDR3 DNA sequence: TGCGCCAGCAGACCCAAAAGCGGAAACTACAATGAGCAGTTCTTC. This gives the protein CASRPKSGNYNEQFF. The chain couples TRBV4-1 to TRBJ2-1, with D possibly matching TRBD2 (5 bases). Germline V gene lookup returns CDR1 MGHRA and CDR2 YSYEKL. The CDR3 is 15 amino acids. Trimming removed 6 bases at V and 3 bases at J, with 15 bases between.

The genes are TRBV6-6 and TRBJ2-1; TRBD2 might be the D (6 bases). The CDR3 is made up of 12 amino acids. CDR1 is MNHNY, CDR2 SVGAGI, per germline (reference sequence). The germline V and J ends were trimmed by 2 bases and 8 bases, with 7 bases remaining between them. Written as DNA, the CDR3 is TGTGCCAGCAGTTACGGGAGGCATGAGCAGTTCTTC. This encodes CASSYGRHEQFF.

Here the CDR3 reads CASGSRESGTDTQYF. DNA of the CDR3: TGTGCCAGCGGATCACGGGAAAGCGGCACAGATACGCAGTATTTT. This chain uses TRBV6-6 with TRBJ2-3, with D possibly being TRBD2 (5 bases). Looked up from germline, CDR1 is MNHNY and CDR2 is SVGAGI (reference sequence). The CDR3 consists of 15 residues. The V gene lost 8 bases and the J gene lost 1 base, with 16 bases spanning the gap.

The sample holds many counts of this clonotype. The chain couples TRBV23-1 to TRBJ2-7, with D possibly TRBD2 on 5 matching bases. TRBV23-1 is an ORF; its function is uncertain. The CDR3 spans 11 residues. V was pared by 8 bases and J by 9 bases, with 14 bases between. This CDR3 is CASVGLGGQYF. The CDR3 DNA is TGCGCCAGCGTCGGGCTCGGAGGGCAGTACTTC.

The chain is built from TRBV2 and TRBJ2-1; TRBD2 agrees at 8 bases. This CDR3 spans 15 amino acids. Germline trimming cut 4 bases from V and 6 bases from J; bases unmatched to any gene: 8. Germline values: CDR1 SNHLY, CDR2 FYNNEI. CDR3 loop: CASSVDSGTSNEQFF. Here the CDR3 DNA reads TGTGCCAGCAGTGTAGATAGCGGGACATCCAATGAGCAGTTCTTC.